This T cell receptor beta chain was profiled in a study of T-cell reconstitution after alpha-beta-depleted transplantation in children. Study conclusions and caveats: Some patients showed high day-60 TCRbeta diversity, which derived from surviving recipient T cells and thymic progenitors.

To note about this clonotype: The antigen remains undetermined.

Preparation of the TCRbeta library was carried out with unique molecular identifiers. TCRdb passed the PCR reads through MiXCR, listing each CDR3 protein once. This sample has fewer than 350,000 distinct CDR3 sequences, with roughly a tenth found just once. The CDR3 contains 16 residues. Germline V gene lookup returns CDR1 SGHAT and CDR2 FQNNGV. V was clipped by 0 bases and J by 3 bases, with 11 bases between them. This receptor was taken from a boy under three years old with acute myeloid leukemia, due to receive a stem cell transplant. The sequencing here drew on PBMCs, taken before TCRalphabeta/CD19-depleted stem cell transplant. The V and J genes are TRBV11-2 and TRBJ1-4, with D possibly being TRBD1 (5 bases). The DNA for the CDR3 is TGTGCCAGCAGCTTAGATCCAGGGAGGTCTAATGAAAAACTGTTTTTT. Translated, it gives CASSLDPGRSNEKLFF.